This T cell receptor beta chain was sequenced during a study of Tregs in tolerant kidney transplant recipients. Sequencing used immunoSEQ multiplex PCR; TCRdb keeps in-frame clones, though not all of them. Among some 68,000 clones listed, 84% were seen once. Trimming at V came to 2 bases and at J to 1 base, leaving 4 bases not matched to a gene. Germline CDR1 SGHTA, CDR2 FQGNSA. The CDR3 contains 15 residues. This receptor was identified in a human donor in good health. The chain carries TRBV7-2 and TRBJ1-1; TRBD1 matches 7 bases. The sequencing sample was made of CD4+ T cells from blood. The CDR3 DNA sequence: TGTGCCAGCAGCTTAACCAGGGGGGGGAACACTGAAGCTTTCTTT. Protein: CASSLTRGGNTEAFF. Complete variable domain (other parts from reference TRBV7-2 and TRBJ1-1): GAGVSQSPSNKVTEKGKDVELRCDPISGHTALYWYRQSLGQGLEFLIYFQGNSAPDKSGLPSDRFSAERTGGSVSTLTIQRTQQEDSAVYLCASSLTRGGNTEAFFGQGTRLTVV.